This passage covers 16 T cell receptor beta chains from one sample sequenced in a study of blood T cell repertoires in COVID-19. Clones were read by immunoSEQ multiplex PCR, and TCRdb kept only the in-frame ones, dropping some. The repertoire holds roughly 330,000 clones, 80% to 90% seen once, with approximately 5% in the top ten. Sequencing used PBMCs or T cells enriched from blood (not recorded which). The receptors shown here come from a woman between 25 and 40 years old who had recovered from COVID-19.

This clone was found a few times. The chain combines TRBV9 with TRBJ2-3; the match to TRBD2 covers 13 bases. Germline V CDR1 and CDR2: SGDLS, YYNGEE. V was pared by 0 bases and J by 6 bases, with 1 base of the junction left unmatched. This CDR3 spans 15 amino acids. CDR3 nucleotide sequence: TGTGCCAGCAGCGTAGTGGGACTAGCGGGGGATACGCAGTATTTT. Residues: CASSVVGLAGDTQYF.

This clone was recorded once. V is TRBV5-6 and J is TRBJ2-7, with D possibly matching TRBD2 (6 bases). The CDR3 loop spans 12 amino acids. The germline CDR1 and CDR2 sequences are SGHDT and YYEEEE. The V and J ends lost 4 bases and 7 bases respectively, with 12 bases between them. The CDR3 nucleotides are TGTGCCAGCAGCGCGGGGACGGGAGAGCAGTACTTC. Its protein is CASSAGTGEQYF. The variable domain in full, completed from reference TRBV5-6 and TRBJ2-7, reads DAGVTQSPTHLIKTRGQQVTLRCSPKSGHDTVSWYQQALGQGPQFIFQYYEEEERQRGNFPDRFSGHQFPNYSSELNVNALLLGDSALYLCASSAGTGEQYFGPGTRLTVT.

V gene TRBV6-4 combines with J gene TRBJ1-2; 7 bases fit TRBD1. Germline V CDR1 and CDR2: MRHNA, SNTAGT. The CDR3 has 15 residues. J gave up 2 bases and V 9 bases, and 12 bases lay outside the gene matches. The CDR3 region is CASAVQGGVNYGYTF. CDR3 DNA: TGTGCCAGTGCAGTCCAAGGGGGCGTGAACTATGGCTACACCTTC.

The table lists this clone with a few counts. V gene TRBV4-3 combines with J gene TRBJ1-3; no clear D gene. This CDR3 comprises 18 residues. Germline CDR1 reads LGHNA; CDR2 reads YSLEER. V shed 0 bases and J shed 1 base, with 16 bases lying between them. The CDR3 is CASSQDLRPVSSGNTIYF. In nucleotides, the CDR3 is TGCGCCAGCAGCCAAGATCTCAGGCCTGTAAGTTCTGGAAACACCATATATTTT.

The chain links TRBV7-2 to TRBJ1-3; TRBD1 is a possible D gene (6 bases). Germline CDR1 reads SGHTA; CDR2 reads FQGNSA. The CDR3 has 17 amino acids. The V end lost 3 bases, the J end lost 5 bases, and 20 bases lay between the germline ends. DNA for the CDR3: TGTGCCAGCAGCTTCACCCAAGGGGGGGCCGTTAGAAACACCATATATTTT. This gives the protein CASSFTQGGAVRNTIYF.

The chain carries TRBV10-3 and TRBJ1-3; D possibly corresponds to TRBD1 (5 bases). CDR3 length: 16 residues. Germline CDR1 is ENHRY and CDR2 is SYGVKD. Trimming stripped 4 bases from V and 2 bases from J, with 15 bases between. CDR3 nucleotides: TGTGCCATCAGTGGGGGGGTATCTCTCCCTGGAAACACCATATATTTT. Translation: CAISGGVSLPGNTIYF.

This chain connects TRBV2 to TRBJ2-2; D ambiguous. This CDR3 spans 12 amino acids. V shed 10 bases and J shed 1 base, with 7 bases lying between them. Germline CDR1 and CDR2: SNHLY and FYNNEI. CDR3 sequence (DNA): TGTGCCACAACAGAGAACACCGGGGAGCTGTTTTTT. Protein sequence: CATTENTGELFF.

In its sample, this clone was seen a few times. The rearrangement joins TRBV7-6 to TRBJ2-1; TRBD2 matches at 7 bases. Germline-derived CDR1 and CDR2 are SGHVS and FNYEAQ. The CDR3 contains 19 residues. The trim removed 0 bases at V and 0 bases at J, leaving 11 bases unmatched. The CDR3 DNA is TGTGCCAGCAGCTTAGCCAATGGGGCTAGCGGACTCTCCTACAATGAGCAGTTCTTC. Protein sequence: CASSLANGASGLSYNEQFF.

The chain uses TRBV4-1 and TRBJ2-3; 9 nucleotides align to TRBD2. The CDR3 has 16 amino acids. V lost 0 bases, J lost 4 bases, and 5 bases stayed unmatched. Germline V CDR1 and CDR2: MGHRA, YSYEKL. The CDR3: CASSQEAGGVADTQYF. DNA for the CDR3: TGCGCCAGCAGCCAAGAAGCGGGGGGCGTGGCAGATACGCAGTATTTT.

V usage is TRBV2 and J usage is TRBJ1-2, with 7 bases lining up with TRBD1. The CDR3 length is 15 residues. The V gene end was trimmed by 2 bases and the J gene end by 4 bases; junction bases not matched to a gene: 7. Germline V gene data show CDR1 as SNHLY and CDR2 as FYNNEI. In nucleotides, the CDR3 is TGTGCCAGCAGTGAATGGGCAGGGGGGAGCTATGGCTACACCTTC. Translated, it gives CASSEWAGGSYGYTF.

The genes are TRBV9 and TRBJ2-5, with TRBD2 identical over 10 bases. V lost 4 bases, J lost 4 bases, and 7 bases stayed unmatched. The CDR3 runs to 15 residues. CDR1 SGDLS and CDR2 YYNGEE come from the germline V gene. The CDR3 loop is CASSSASGGPETQYF. DNA for the CDR3: TGTGCCAGCAGCTCGGCTAGCGGGGGCCCAGAGACCCAGTACTTC.

The chain employs TRBV5-1 and TRBJ1-2; no firm D call. V dropped 5 bases and J dropped 2 bases, with 13 bases sitting between them. CDR1 is SGHRS, CDR2 YFSETQ, per germline. The CDR3 loop spans 14 amino acids. CDR3 nucleotide sequence: TGCGCCAGCAGAAGCTCGACGGAGAACTATGGCTACACCTTC. It encodes CASRSSTENYGYTF.

V is TRBV3-1 (or the pseudogene TRBV3-2) and J is TRBJ2-1, with D possibly TRBD2 on 7 matching bases. This CDR3 is 16 amino acids long. The ends were cut back, 4 bases at V and 3 bases at J, with 16 bases in the middle. Germline CDR1 LGHDT, CDR2 YNNKEL (reference sequence). The CDR3 DNA follows: TGTGCCAGCAGCCTTGGGATAGGGGGGGGCTACAATGAGCAGTTCTTC. Its translation is CASSLGIGGGYNEQFF.

V is TRBV18 and J is TRBJ2-7; 7 positions agree with TRBD2. CDR1 is KGHSH and CDR2 is LQKENI in the germline V gene. J was trimmed by 3 bases and V by 4 bases; bases with no gene match: 15. The CDR3 totals 17 residues. CDR3 sequence: CASSLPPSAAGFYEQYF. In DNA form, the CDR3 reads TGTGCCAGCTCACTTCCACCATCTGCAGCGGGGTTCTACGAGCAGTACTTC.

The V and J genes are TRBV5-1 and TRBJ1-1; 7 bases agree with TRBD1. Germline trimming cut 6 bases from V and 1 base from J; bases unmatched to any gene: 9. Per germline, CDR1 SGHRS and CDR2 YFSETQ. The CDR3 is made up of 15 amino acids. The CDR3 region has the DNA TGCGCCAGCAACGCTATGGGACAGTCGAACACTGAAGCTTTCTTT. Residues: CASNAMGQSNTEAFF.

The V and J genes are TRBV3-1 (or the pseudogene TRBV3-2) and TRBJ2-7; perhaps TRBD1 as D (5 bases). Germline assignment: CDR1 LGHDT and CDR2 YNNKEL (reference sequence). The CDR3 is made up of 12 amino acids. V was shortened by 11 bases and J by 3 bases, with 14 bases between the two germline ends. The CDR3: CAFRAILYEQYF. The CDR3 DNA reads as TGTGCCTTCAGGGCTATCCTCTACGAGCAGTACTTC.